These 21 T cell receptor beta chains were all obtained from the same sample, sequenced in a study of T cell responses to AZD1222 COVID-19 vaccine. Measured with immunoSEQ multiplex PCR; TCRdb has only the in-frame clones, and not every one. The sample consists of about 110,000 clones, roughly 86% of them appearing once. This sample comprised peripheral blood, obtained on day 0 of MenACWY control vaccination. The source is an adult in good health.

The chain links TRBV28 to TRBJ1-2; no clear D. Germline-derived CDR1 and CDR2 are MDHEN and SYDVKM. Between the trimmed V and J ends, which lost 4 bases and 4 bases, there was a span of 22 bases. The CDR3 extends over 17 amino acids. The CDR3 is CASSSPDKSPVPYGYTF. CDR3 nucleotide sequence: TGTGCCAGCAGTTCCCCCGACAAGAGCCCCGTTCCCTATGGCTACACCTTC.

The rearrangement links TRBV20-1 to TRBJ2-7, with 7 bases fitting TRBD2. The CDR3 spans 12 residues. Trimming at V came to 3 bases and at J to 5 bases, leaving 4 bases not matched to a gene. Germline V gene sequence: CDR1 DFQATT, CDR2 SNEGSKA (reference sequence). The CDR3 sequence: CSASLAGDEQYF. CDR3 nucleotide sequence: TGCAGTGCTAGTCTGGCGGGAGACGAGCAGTACTTC.

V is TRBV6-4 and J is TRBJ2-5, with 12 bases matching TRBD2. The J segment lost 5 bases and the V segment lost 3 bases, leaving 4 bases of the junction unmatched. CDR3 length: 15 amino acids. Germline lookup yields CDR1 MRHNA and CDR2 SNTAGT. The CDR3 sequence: CASSETSGSWETQYF. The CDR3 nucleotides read TGTGCCAGCAGTGAGACTAGCGGGAGTTGGGAGACCCAGTACTTC.

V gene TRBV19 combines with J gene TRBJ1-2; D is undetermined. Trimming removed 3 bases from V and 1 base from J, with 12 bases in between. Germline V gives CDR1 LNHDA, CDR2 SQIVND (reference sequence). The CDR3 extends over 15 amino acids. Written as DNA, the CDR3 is TGTGCCAGTAGTATTGAGGCAGCGAATAACTATGGCTACACCTTC. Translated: CASSIEAANNYGYTF. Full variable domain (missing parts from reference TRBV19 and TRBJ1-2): DGGITQSPKYLFRKEGQNVTLSCEQNLNHDAMYWYRQDPGQGLRLIYYSQIVNDFQKGDIAEGYSVSREKKESFPLTVTSAQKNPTAFYLCASSIEAANNYGYTFGSGTRLTVV.

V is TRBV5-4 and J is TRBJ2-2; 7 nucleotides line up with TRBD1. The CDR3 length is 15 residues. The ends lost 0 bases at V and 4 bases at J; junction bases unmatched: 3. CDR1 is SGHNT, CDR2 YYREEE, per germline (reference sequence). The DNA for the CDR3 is TGTGCCAGCAGCTTGGGCAGGGGGAGCACCGGGGAGCTGTTTTTT. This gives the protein CASSLGRGSTGELFF.

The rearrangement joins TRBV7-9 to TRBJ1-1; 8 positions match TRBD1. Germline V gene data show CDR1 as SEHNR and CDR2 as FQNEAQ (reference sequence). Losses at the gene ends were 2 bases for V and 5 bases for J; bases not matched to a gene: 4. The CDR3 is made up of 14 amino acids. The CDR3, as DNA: TGTGCCAGCAGCTTAAGGAGGACAGGGACTGAAGCTTTCTTT. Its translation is CASSLRRTGTEAFF.

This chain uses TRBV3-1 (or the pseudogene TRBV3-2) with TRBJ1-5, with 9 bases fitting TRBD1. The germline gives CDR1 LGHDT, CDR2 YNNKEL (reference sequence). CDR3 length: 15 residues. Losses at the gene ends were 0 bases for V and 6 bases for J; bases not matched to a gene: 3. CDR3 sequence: CASSQEGQGIQPQHF. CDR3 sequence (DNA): TGTGCCAGCAGCCAAGAGGGACAGGGAATTCAGCCCCAGCATTTT.

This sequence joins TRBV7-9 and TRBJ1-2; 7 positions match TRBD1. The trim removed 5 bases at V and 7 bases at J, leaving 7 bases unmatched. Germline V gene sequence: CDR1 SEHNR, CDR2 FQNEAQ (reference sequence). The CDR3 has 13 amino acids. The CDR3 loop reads CASSQTGLGGYTF. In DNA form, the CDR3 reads TGTGCCAGCAGCCAGACAGGGCTAGGTGGCTACACCTTC. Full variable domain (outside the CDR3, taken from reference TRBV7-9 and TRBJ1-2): DTGVSQNPRHKITKRGQNVTFRCDPISEHNRLYWYRQTLGQGPEFLTYFQNEAQLEKSRLLSDRFSAERPKGSFSTLEIQRTEQGDSAMYLCASSQTGLGGYTFGSGTRLTVV.

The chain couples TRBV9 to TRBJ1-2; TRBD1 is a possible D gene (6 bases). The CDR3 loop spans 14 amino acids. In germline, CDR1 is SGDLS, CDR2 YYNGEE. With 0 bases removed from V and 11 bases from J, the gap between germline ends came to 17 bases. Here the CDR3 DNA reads TGTGCCAGCAGCGTAGCCCCTGGACAGTTACTATACACCTTC. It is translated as CASSVAPGQLLYTF.

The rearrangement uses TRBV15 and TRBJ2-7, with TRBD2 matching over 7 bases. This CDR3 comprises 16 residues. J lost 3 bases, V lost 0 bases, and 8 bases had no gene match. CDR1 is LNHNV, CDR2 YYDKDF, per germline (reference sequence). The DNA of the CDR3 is TGTGCCACCAGCAGAGATTTCCCTAGCGGAGACTACGAGCAGTACTTC. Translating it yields CATSRDFPSGDYEQYF.

CDR3 sequence: CASSLQGLLNEKLFF. The CDR3 DNA reads as TGTGCCAGCAGCTTACAGGGGTTACTTAATGAAAAACTGTTTTTT. The rearrangement links TRBV7-2 to TRBJ1-4, with D possibly TRBD1 on 6 matching bases. The CDR3 has 15 residues. Germline CDR1 reads SGHTA; CDR2 reads FQGNSA. Deletions cut 2 bases from V and 4 bases from J, with 11 bases between.

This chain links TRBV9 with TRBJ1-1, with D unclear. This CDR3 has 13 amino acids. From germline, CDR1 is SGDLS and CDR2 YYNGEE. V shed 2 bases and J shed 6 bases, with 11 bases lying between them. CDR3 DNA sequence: TGTGCCAGCAGCGTTGACGGAGGGCCTGAAGCTTTCTTT. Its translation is CASSVDGGPEAFF. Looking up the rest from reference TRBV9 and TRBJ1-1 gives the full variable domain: DSGVTQTPKHLITATGQRVTLRCSPRSGDLSVYWYQQSLDQGLQFLIQYYNGEERAKGNILERFSAQQFPDLHSELNLSSLELGDSALYFCASSVDGGPEAFFGQGTRLTVV.

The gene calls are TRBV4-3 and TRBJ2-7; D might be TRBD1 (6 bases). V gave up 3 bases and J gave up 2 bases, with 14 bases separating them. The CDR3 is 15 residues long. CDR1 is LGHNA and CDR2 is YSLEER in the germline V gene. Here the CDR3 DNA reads TGCGCCAGCAGCCATAGGCAGGGGACGGCCTACGAGCAGTACTTC. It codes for CASSHRQGTAYEQYF.

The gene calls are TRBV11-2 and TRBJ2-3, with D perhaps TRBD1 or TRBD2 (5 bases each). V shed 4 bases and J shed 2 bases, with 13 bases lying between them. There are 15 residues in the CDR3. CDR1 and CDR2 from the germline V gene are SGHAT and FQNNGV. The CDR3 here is CASSWDHGDTDTQYF. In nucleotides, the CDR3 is TGTGCCAGCAGCTGGGACCATGGAGACACAGATACGCAGTATTTT.

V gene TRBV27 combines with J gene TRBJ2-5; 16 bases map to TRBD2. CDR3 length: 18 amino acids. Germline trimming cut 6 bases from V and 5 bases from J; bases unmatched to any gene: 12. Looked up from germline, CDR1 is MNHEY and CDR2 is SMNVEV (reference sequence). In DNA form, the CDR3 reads TGTGCCAGCAGGCCGGGGCCGGGACTAGCGGGAGGGCGGGAGACCCAGTACTTC. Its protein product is CASRPGPGLAGGRETQYF.

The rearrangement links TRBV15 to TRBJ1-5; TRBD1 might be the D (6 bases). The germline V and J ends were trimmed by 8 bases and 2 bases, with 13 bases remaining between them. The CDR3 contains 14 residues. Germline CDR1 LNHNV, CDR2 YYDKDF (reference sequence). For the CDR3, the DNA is TGTGCCACCTCCAGGGGTGGCGGCAATCAGCCCCAGCATTTT. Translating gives CATSRGGGNQPQHF.

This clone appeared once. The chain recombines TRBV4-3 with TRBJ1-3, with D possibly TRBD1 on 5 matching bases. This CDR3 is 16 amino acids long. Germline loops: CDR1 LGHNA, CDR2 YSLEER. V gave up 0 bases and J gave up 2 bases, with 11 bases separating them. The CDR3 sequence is CASSQDLGRPGNTIYF. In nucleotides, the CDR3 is TGCGCCAGCAGCCAAGACCTGGGGCGGCCTGGAAACACCATATATTTT.

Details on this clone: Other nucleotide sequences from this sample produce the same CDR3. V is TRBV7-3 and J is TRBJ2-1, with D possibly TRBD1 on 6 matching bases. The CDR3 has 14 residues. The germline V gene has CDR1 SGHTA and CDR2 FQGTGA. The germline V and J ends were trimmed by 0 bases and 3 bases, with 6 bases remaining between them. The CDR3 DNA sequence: TGTGCCAGCAGCTTAACAGGGGGCTACAATGAGCAGTTCTTC. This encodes CASSLTGGYNEQFF.

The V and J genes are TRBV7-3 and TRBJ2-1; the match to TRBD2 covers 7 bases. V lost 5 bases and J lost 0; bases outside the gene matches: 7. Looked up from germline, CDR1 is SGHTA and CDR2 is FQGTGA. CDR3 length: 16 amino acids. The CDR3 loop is CASSPQGGSSYNEQFF. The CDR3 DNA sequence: TGTGCCAGCAGCCCCCAGGGCGGGAGCTCCTACAATGAGCAGTTCTTC.

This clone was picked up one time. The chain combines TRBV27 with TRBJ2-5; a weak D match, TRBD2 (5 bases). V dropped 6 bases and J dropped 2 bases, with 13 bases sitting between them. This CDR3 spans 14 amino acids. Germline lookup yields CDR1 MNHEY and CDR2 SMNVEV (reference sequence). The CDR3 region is CASRQIGVQETQYF. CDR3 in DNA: TGTGCCAGCAGGCAAATCGGGGTACAAGAGACCCAGTACTTC.

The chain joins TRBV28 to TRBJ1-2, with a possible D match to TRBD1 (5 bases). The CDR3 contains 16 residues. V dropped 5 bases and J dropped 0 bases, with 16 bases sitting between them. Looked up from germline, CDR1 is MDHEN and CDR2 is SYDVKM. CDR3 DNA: TGTGCCAGCAGTCCATGGGAGGGGACTACTAACTATGGCTACACCTTC. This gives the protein CASSPWEGTTNYGYTF.